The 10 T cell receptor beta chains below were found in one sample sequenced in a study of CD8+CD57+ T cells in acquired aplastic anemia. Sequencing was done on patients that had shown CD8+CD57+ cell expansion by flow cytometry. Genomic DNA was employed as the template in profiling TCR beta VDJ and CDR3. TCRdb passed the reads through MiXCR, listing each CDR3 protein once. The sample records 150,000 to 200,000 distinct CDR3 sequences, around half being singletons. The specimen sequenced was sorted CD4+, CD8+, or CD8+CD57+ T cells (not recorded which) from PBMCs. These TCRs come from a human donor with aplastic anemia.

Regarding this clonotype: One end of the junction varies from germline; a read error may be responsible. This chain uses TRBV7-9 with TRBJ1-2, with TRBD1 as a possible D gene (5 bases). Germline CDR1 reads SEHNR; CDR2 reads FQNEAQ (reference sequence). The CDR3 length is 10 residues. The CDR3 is CACRVDGYTF. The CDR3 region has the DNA TGTGCCTGCAGGGTTGATGGCTACACCTTC.

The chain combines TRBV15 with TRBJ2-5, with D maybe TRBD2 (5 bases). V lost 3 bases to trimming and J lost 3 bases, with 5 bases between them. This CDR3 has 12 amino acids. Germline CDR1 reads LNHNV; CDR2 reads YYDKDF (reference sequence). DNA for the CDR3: TGTGCCACCAGCAGCGGGGAAGAGACCCAGTACTTC. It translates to CATSSGEETQYF.

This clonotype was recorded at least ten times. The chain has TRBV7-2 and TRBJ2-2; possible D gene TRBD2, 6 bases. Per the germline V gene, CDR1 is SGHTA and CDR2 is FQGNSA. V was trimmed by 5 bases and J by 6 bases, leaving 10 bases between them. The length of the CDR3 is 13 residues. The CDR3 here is CASSRPGAGELFF. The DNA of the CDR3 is TGTGCCAGCAGCCGACCGGGGGCCGGGGAGCTGTTTTTT.

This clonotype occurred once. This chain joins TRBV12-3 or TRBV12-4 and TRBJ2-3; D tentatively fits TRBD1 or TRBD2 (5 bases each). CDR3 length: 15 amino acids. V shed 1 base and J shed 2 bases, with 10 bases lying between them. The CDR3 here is CASSLGQGVTDTQYF. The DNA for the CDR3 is TGTGCCAGCAGTTTAGGGCAGGGAGTCACAGATACGCAGTATTTT.

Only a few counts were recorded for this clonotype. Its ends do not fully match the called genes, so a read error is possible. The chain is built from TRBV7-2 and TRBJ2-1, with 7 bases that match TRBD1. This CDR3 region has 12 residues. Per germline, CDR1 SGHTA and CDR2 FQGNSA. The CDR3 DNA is TGTGCCAGCAGCCCGTATCAGGGGGAGCGGTTCTTC. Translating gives CASSPYQGERFF.

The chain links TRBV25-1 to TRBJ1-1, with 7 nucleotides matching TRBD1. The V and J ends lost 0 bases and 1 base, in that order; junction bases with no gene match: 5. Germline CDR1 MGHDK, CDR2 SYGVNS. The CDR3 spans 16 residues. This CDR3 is CASSEYGGQANTEAFF. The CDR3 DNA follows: TGTGCCAGCAGTGAATACGGAGGACAGGCGAACACTGAAGCTTTCTTT.

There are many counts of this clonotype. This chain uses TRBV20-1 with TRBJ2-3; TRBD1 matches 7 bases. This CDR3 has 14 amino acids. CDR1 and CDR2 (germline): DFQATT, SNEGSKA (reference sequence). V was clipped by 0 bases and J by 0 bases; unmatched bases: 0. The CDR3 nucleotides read TGCAGTGCTAGAGAGACAGGGAGCACAGATACGCAGTATTTT. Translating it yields CSARETGSTDTQYF.

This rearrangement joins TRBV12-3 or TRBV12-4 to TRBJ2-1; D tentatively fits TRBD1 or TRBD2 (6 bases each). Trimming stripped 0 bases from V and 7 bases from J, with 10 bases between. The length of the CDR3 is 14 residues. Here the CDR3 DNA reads TGTGCCAGCAGTTTAGCGGGGGGCCTTAATGAGCAGTTCTTC. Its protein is CASSLAGGLNEQFF.

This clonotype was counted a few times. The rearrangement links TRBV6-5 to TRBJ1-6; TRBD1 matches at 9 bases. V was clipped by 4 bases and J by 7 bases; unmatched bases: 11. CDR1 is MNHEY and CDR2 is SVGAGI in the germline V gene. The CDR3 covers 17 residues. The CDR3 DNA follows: TGTGCCAGCAGTTCCCACCGACCGACAGGGGGGAATTCACCCCTCCACTTT. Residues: CASSSHRPTGGNSPLHF.

The CDR3 reads CASSYGVGPPNEQFF. For the CDR3, the DNA is TGTGCCAGCAGTTACGGGGTCGGGCCACCCAATGAGCAGTTCTTC. The genes are TRBV6-5 and TRBJ2-1; no firm D call. The V and J ends lost 2 bases and 6 bases respectively, with 14 bases between them. The CDR3 loop spans 15 amino acids. Germline V gene sequence: CDR1 MNHEY, CDR2 SVGAGI.